This T cell receptor (beta chain) was documented in a study of technical replicates of blood from a handful of donors (dated by TCRdb to about 2017). Germline trimming: 5 bases from V, 3 bases from J; junction bases outside gene matches: 11. The CDR3, cysteine through phenylalanine, is 19 amino acids long. Of all the DNA, just the CDR3 is kept, 57 bases in frame from base 1. According to the germline V gene (reference sequence), CDR1 reads SEHNR and CDR2 reads FQNEAQ. This clone has just one count. What this receptor recognizes is not known. Base quality data are lacking; no much larger clone is found one base away. The library came from the immunoSEQ multiplex PCR assay. Held by TCRdb, this immuneACCESS table contains in-frame sequences only and omits some clones. Under half of the omission traces to an unresolved V gene where checked; the cause of the rest is unknown. The sample table holds 85,000 to 100,000 clones, of which 95% were seen once. The top ten clones comprise more than 0.2% of the sample.

The source is a human donor in good health. The rearrangement combines TRBV7-9 with TRBJ2-3; 16 central bases correspond to TRBD2. Specimen: T cells isolated from PBMCs. The CDR3 protein: CASSIGPGTSGRATDTQYF. At the DNA level, the sequence is TGTGCCAGCAGCATCGGTCCCGGGACTAGCGGGAGGGCGACAGATACGCAGTATTTT.